The 17 T cell receptor beta chains presented below share a single source sample, sequenced in a study of T cell repertoires in cytomegalovirus infection. TCRdb recomputed calls from the reads with MiXCR, one row per CDR3 protein. Of approximately 990,000 distinct CDR3 sequences detected, around 31% appear once; the ten largest clones hold roughly 13%. Which antigens these TCRs recognize remains unknown. The sequences come from cultured CD8+ T cells from PBMCs, collected from culture after CMV antigen stimulation. These receptor sequences come from a human donor in good health (CMV status not recorded). Some clones in this sample may be carry-over from other donors' samples.

This clonotype was seen a few times. V and J are TRBV10-3 and TRBJ1-1; TRBD1 might be the D (5 bases). The CDR3 runs 14 residues. Trimming took off 2 bases at V and 3 bases at J, with 10 bases between the two ends. Germline lookup yields CDR1 ENHRY and CDR2 SYGVKD. The CDR3 DNA is TGTGCCATCAGTGAGGGGGCTGGGTACACTGAAGCTTTCTTT. It encodes CAISEGAGYTEAFF.

This sequence joins TRBV7-9 and TRBJ2-2, with 13 bases aligning to TRBD2. Germline trimming cut 4 bases from V and 0 bases from J; bases unmatched to any gene: 5. Germline V gene lookup returns CDR1 SEHNR and CDR2 FQNEAQ (reference sequence). The CDR3 covers 18 residues. The CDR3 loop reads CASSWRLAGGSNTGELFF. In DNA form, the CDR3 reads TGTGCCAGCAGCTGGAGACTAGCGGGGGGTTCGAACACCGGGGAGCTGTTTTTT.

This chain links TRBV6-6 with TRBJ2-3, with 7 bases matching TRBD2. CDR1 is MNHNY, CDR2 SVGAGI, per germline (reference sequence). This CDR3 comprises 12 residues. CDR3 region: CATLAESDTQYF. In DNA, the CDR3 is TGTGCTACCCTAGCGGAGTCAGATACGCAGTATTTT.

The rearrangement joins TRBV5-4 to TRBJ2-1; D remains ambiguous. Deletions cut 4 bases from V and 3 bases from J, with 17 bases between. Germline V gene sequence: CDR1 SGHNT, CDR2 YYREEE (reference sequence). The CDR3 runs to 16 residues. The CDR3 sequence is CASSPVGKRLYNEQFF. The CDR3 DNA sequence: TGTGCCAGCAGCCCAGTAGGTAAAAGACTCTACAATGAGCAGTTCTTC.

This clonotype appeared a single time. One base away lies a much larger clone, so this may be a sequencing read error. The gene calls are TRBV6-1 and TRBJ2-4, with 7 bases that match TRBD1. The germline gives CDR1 MNHNS, CDR2 SASEGT. Trimming cost V 9 bases and J 8 bases; bases outside gene matches: 7. The CDR3 has 12 amino acids. Here the CDR3 reads CARTDRDDIQYF. The CDR3 nucleotides are TGTGCCAGGACAGACAGGGACGACATTCAGTACTTC.

Note on this clonotype: Germline and junction disagree at one end, which may indicate a read error. The J gene is TRBJ1-1, the V gene TRBV7-2; 8 bases agree with TRBD1. The CDR3 has 16 amino acids. The germline V gene has CDR1 SGHTA and CDR2 FQGNSA. CDR3 sequence: CASSLEGTGGNPEAFF. The CDR3 DNA sequence: TGTGCCAGCAGCTTAGAGGGGACAGGAGGGAACCCTGAAGCTTTCTTT.

In this sample, this clonotype turned up a few times. The chain carries TRBV12-5 and TRBJ2-7; 7 positions agree with TRBD1. The V gene's germline CDR1 is LGHNT and CDR2 FRNRAP. With 3 bases clipped from V and 2 bases from J, the junction kept 10 bases outside the gene matches. This CDR3 is 16 amino acids long. CDR3 in amino acids: CASGFPGTVRPYEQYF. In DNA form, the CDR3 reads TGTGCTAGTGGTTTCCCGGGGACAGTGAGACCCTACGAGCAGTACTTC.

The table lists this clonotype with a few counts. The gene calls are TRBV6-5 and TRBJ1-1; TRBD1 is a possible D gene (6 bases). The CDR3 totals 15 residues. Trimming cost V 0 bases and J 7 bases, with 15 bases left between them. The V gene's germline CDR1 is MNHEY and CDR2 SVGAGI. The CDR3 DNA reads as TGTGCCAGCAGTTACTCGACAGGCTTTGGGGATGAAGCTTTCTTT. The encoded protein is CASSYSTGFGDEAFF.

Notes on this clonotype: The CDR3 does not end in the conserved phenylalanine or tryptophan, so this is likely a read error. The chain has TRBV27 and TRBJ1-5, with a weak D call TRBD1 (5 bases). Germline V gene data show CDR1 as MNHEY and CDR2 as SMNVEV (reference sequence). This CDR3 spans 13 amino acids. V lost 5 bases and J lost 5, with 10 bases in between. The CDR3 here is CASSEGFDQPQHV. The DNA of the CDR3 is TGTGCCAGCAGTGAGGGGTTCGATCAGCCCCAGCATGTT.

This clonotype was observed a few times. The chain links TRBV5-4 to TRBJ1-4; D uncertain. This CDR3 contains 13 residues. V lost 4 bases and J 5 bases, leaving 9 bases between the germline ends. In germline, CDR1 is SGHNT, CDR2 YYREEE (reference sequence). The CDR3 protein is CASSPYPNEKLFF. The CDR3 DNA reads as TGTGCCAGCAGCCCATACCCGAATGAAAAACTGTTTTTT.

As to this clonotype: A much more abundant neighbour one base away suggests this may be a read error. The J gene is TRBJ2-7, the V gene TRBV7-6, with TRBD1 matching over 9 bases. This CDR3 spans 15 amino acids. Trimming at V came to 5 bases and at J to 7 bases, leaving 12 bases not matched to a gene. Germline CDR1 is SGHVS and CDR2 is FNYEAQ. In DNA, the CDR3 is TGTGCCAGCAGCAAAGAGAGATGGGACAGGGCTGAGCAGTACTTC. Translating gives CASSKERWDRAEQYF.

This clonotype was recorded at least ten times. The V gene is TRBV7-8, the J gene TRBJ2-1, with 8 bases identical to TRBD2. Trimming took 0 bases from V and 11 from J; bases not matched to a gene: 9. The germline CDR1 and CDR2 sequences are SGHVS and FQNEAQ. CDR3 length: 15 residues. CDR3 residues: CASSLARTGTRKQFF. Written as DNA, the CDR3 is TGTGCCAGCAGCTTAGCGAGGACCGGGACTAGAAAGCAGTTCTTC.

In this sample, this clonotype turned up a few times. CDR3 nucleotide sequence: TGTGCCAGCAGTTCTGGGGTCTATTCACCCCTCCACTTT. It yields the protein CASSSGVYSPLHF. V gene TRBV27 combines with J gene TRBJ1-6; no clear D gene. V was cut by 4 bases and J by 8 bases, with 9 bases left in between. Per germline, CDR1 MNHEY and CDR2 SMNVEV (reference sequence). The length of the CDR3 is 13 residues.

Only a few counts were recorded for this clonotype. The genes are TRBV27 and TRBJ1-2, with TRBD1 matching 8 bases. The V gene end was trimmed by 6 bases and the J gene end by 7 bases; junction bases not matched to a gene: 10. The CDR3 spans 14 residues. CDR1 MNHEY and CDR2 SMNVEV come from the germline V gene (reference sequence). DNA for the CDR3: TGTGCCAGCAGGGGGACAGGTTTCGTCAGTGGCTACACCTTC. It is translated as CASRGTGFVSGYTF.

V gene TRBV6-1 combines with J gene TRBJ2-5; TRBD1 is a possible D gene (6 bases). Germline loops: CDR1 MNHNS, CDR2 SASEGT. The CDR3 totals 13 residues. V lost 7 bases to trimming and J lost 5 bases, with 14 bases between them. DNA of the CDR3: TGTGCCAGCACTTGGGGGCCTCGGGAGACCCAGTACTTC. Encoded protein: CASTWGPRETQYF.

This clonotype was observed a handful of times. The chain couples TRBV7-6 to TRBJ2-1, with 12 bases fitting TRBD2. CDR1 is SGHVS, CDR2 FNYEAQ, per germline. V trimming: 10 bases; J trimming: 2 bases; junction bases outside the gene matches: 6. The CDR3 loop spans 15 amino acids. CDR3 protein: CATSLAGGPYNEQFF. CDR3 nucleotides: TGTGCCACGTCACTAGCGGGGGGCCCCTACAATGAGCAGTTCTTC. The full variable domain, its missing parts supplied by reference TRBV7-6 and TRBJ2-1, is GAGVSQSPRYKVTKRGQDVALRCDPISGHVSLYWYRQALGQGPEFLTYFNYEAQQDKSGLPNDRFSAERPEGSISTLTIQRTEQRDSAMYRCATSLAGGPYNEQFFGPGTRLTVL.

As DNA, the CDR3 is TGTGCCAGTAGCCACAGGGAATGGGACACTGAAGCTTTCTTT. As protein: CASSHREWDTEAFF. The chain couples TRBV19 to TRBJ1-1; D perhaps matches TRBD1 (6 bases). Trimming pared 6 bases from V and 3 bases from J, leaving 14 bases between. The CDR3 consists of 14 residues. In germline, CDR1 is LNHDA, CDR2 SQIVND (reference sequence).